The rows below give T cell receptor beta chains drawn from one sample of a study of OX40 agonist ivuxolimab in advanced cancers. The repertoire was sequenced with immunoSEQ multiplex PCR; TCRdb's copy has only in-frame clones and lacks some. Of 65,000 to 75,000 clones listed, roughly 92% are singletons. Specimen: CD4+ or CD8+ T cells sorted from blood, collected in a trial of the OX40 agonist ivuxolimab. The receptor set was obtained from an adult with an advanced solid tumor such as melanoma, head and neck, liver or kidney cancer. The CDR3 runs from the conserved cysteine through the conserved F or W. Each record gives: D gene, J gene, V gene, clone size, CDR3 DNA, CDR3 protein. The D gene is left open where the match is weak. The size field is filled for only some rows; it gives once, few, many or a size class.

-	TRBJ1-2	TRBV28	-	TGTGCCAGCAGGGGGGGTTATCATGGCTACACCTTC	CASRGGYHGYTF
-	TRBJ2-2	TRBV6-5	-	TGTGCCAGCAGTTACTCGGGGTTCGACACCACCGGGGAGCTGTTTTTT	CASSYSGFDTTGELFF
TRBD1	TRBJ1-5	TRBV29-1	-	TGCAGCGTTGACGTGATAGATACAGGGGCAAGAAGCAATCAGCCCCAGCATTTT	CSVDVIDTGARSNQPQHF
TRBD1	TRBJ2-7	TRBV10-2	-	TGCGCCAGCAGTTGGGACAGCTTCTCCTACGAGCAGTACTTC	CASSWDSFSYEQYF
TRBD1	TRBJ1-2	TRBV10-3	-	TGTGCCATCAGTGGGGGACAGAGAAACTATGGCTACACCTTC	CAISGGQRNYGYTF
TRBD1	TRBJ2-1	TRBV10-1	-	TGCGCCAGCAGCCGCGTCCCCGGACAGGGGCGCCATGAGCAGTTCTTC	CASSRVPGQGRHEQFF
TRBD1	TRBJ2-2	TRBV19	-	TGTGCCAGTAGGACCGGGACAGGGCGTACCGGGGAGCTGTTTTTT	CASRTGTGRTGELFF
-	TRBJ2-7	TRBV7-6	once	TGTGCCAGCAGCCCAGGGGGGAGCCTCACCTACGAGCAGTACTTC	CASSPGGSLTYEQYF
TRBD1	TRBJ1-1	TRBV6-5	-	TGTGCCAGCAGTTATGCAGACAGGGTGAACACTGAAGCTTTCTTT	CASSYADRVNTEAFF
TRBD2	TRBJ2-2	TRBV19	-	TGTGCCAGTAGTATAGATAGCGGGAGCCGTAAGAGGACCGGGGAGCTGTTTTTT	CASSIDSGSRKRTGELFF
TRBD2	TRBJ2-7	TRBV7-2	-	TGTGCCAGCAGCCCAGGGACTAGGGTAGGCGAGCAGTACTTC	CASSPGTRVGEQYF
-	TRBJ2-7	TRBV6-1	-	TGTGCCAGCAGGGATCACTACGAGCAGTACTTC	CASRDHYEQYF
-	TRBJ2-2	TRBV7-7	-	TGTGCCAGCAGCTTAGTGGCGGGTCCCGGGGCCGGGGAGCTGTTTTTT	CASSLVAGPGAGELFF
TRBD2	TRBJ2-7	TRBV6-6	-	TGTGCCAGCAGTTACGCAGTAGCGGGTTCCTACGAGCAGTACTTC	CASSYAVAGSYEQYF
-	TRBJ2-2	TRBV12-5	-	TGTGCTAGTGGTTTGGATCTTACAGGACGATCCCCCGGGGAGCTGTTTTTT	CASGLDLTGRSPGELFF
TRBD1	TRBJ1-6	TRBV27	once	TGTGCCAGCCGCCCGGGGGACAGGGAGTTCTCACCCCTCCACTTT	CASRPGDREFSPLHF
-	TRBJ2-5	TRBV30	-	TGTGCCTGGAGTGTACTGTTCGGCAGGGCCACCAAAGAGACCCAGTACTTC	CAWSVLFGRATKETQYF
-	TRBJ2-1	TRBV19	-	TGTGCCAGTAGTATTTCCCCGGACAGCTTAGGGGGGGATGAGCAGTTCTTC	CASSISPDSLGGDEQFF
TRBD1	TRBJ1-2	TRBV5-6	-	TGTGCCAGCAGCTTGAATTTTGCGGGACAGGGTTTTATCTATGGCTACACCTTC	CASSLNFAGQGFIYGYTF
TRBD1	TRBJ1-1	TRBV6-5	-	TGTGCCAGCAGTGCACAGGGGGCGAGCGCTGAAGCTTTCTTT	CASSAQGASAEAFF
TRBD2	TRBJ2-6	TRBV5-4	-	TGTGCCAGCAGCGGTAGCGGGAGGGCCACCAACGTCCTGACTTTC	CASSGSGRATNVLTF
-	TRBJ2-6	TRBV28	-	TGTGCCAGCAGTTCCCAGGGGACTGGGGCCAACGTCCTGACTTTC	CASSSQGTGANVLTF
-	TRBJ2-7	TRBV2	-	TGTGCCAGCAGTGAAGGGGGGGATCGAGAGCAGTACTTC	CASSEGGDREQYF
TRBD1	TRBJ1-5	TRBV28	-	TGTGCCAGCAGTTTAAGCAGGGGGGCATATAGCAATCAGCCCCAGCATTTT	CASSLSRGAYSNQPQHF
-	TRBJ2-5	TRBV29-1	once	TGCAGCGTTCGTCGAACAGGGCGGGAGACCCAGTACTTC	CSVRRTGRETQYF
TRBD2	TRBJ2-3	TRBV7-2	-	TGTGCCAGCAGCTTATTGGGGCGGACTAGCGGGGGGAGCACAGATACGCAGTATTTT	CASSLLGRTSGGSTDTQYF
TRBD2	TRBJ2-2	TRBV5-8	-	TGTGCCAGCAGCATCTGGACTAGCGGTAACACCGGGGAGCTGTTTTTT	CASSIWTSGNTGELFF
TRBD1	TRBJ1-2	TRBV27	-	TGTGCCAGCTTCCCAACAGGGGGGGGAGGCTACACCTTC	CASFPTGGGGYTF
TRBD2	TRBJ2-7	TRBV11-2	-	TGTGCCAGCAGCTTGGGTCCGGGAGGCCCCTCCTACGAGCAGTACTTC	CASSLGPGGPSYEQYF
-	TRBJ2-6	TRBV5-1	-	TGCGCCAGCAGCTTACGAACCGGGACTGGGGCCAACGTCCTGACTTTC	CASSLRTGTGANVLTF
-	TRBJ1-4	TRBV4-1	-	TGCGCCAGCAGCCTTACAGGGCTTTGGGAAAAACTGTTTTTT	CASSLTGLWEKLFF
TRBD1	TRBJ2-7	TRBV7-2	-	TGTGCCAGCAGCTCAGCCCCAGGGGGCGGTTACGAGCAGTACTTC	CASSSAPGGGYEQYF
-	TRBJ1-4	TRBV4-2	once	TGTGCCAGCAGCCAGAATCCGGAAAAACTGTTTTTT	CASSQNPEKLFF
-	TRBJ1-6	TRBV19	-	TGTGCCAGTAGTTACTTCCGGGGGTCAGATAATTCACCCCTCCACTTT	CASSYFRGSDNSPLHF
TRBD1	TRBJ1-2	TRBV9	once	TGTGCCAGCAGCGTAGAACAGGGGCCCGTTGGGGGCTATGGCTACACCTTC	CASSVEQGPVGGYGYTF
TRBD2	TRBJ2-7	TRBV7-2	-	TGTGCCAGCAGCTTAGGGCTAGCGGACGAGCAGTACTTC	CASSLGLADEQYF
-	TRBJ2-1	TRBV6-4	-	TGTGCCAGCAGTGACTCGCGCAATGAGCAGTTCTTC	CASSDSRNEQFF
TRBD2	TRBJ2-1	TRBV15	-	TGTGCCACCAGCAGAGAGCGACGCGGCGGGAGCTCCTACAATGAGCAGTTCTTC	CATSRERRGGSSYNEQFF
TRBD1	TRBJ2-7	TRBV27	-	TGTGCCAGCCGACCGACAGGGTCTCCCCGGGACGAGCAGTACTTC	CASRPTGSPRDEQYF
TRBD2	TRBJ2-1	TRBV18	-	TGTGCCAGCTCACCTTACCCTAGCGGGAGTACCTACAATGAGCAGTTCTTC	CASSPYPSGSTYNEQFF
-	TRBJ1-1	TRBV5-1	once	TGCGCCAGCAGCCCCGAGGCAGGCGGGAAAGCTTTCTTT	CASSPEAGGKAFF
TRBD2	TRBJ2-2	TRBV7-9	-	TGTGCCAGCAGCTTATTGACTAGCGGAAACACCGGGGAGCTGTTTTTT	CASSLLTSGNTGELFF
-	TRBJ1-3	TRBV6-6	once	TGTGCCAGCAGTGGACTCCCAAGCTCTGGAAACACCATATATTTT	CASSGLPSSGNTIYF
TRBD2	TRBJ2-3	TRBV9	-	TGTGCCAGCAGCCCGCGGGGGACTAGCGGTAAAACGCAGTATTTT	CASSPRGTSGKTQYF
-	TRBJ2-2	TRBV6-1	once	TGTGCCAGCAGTGAGAGAGTGGCTAACACCGGGGAGCTGTTTTTT	CASSERVANTGELFF
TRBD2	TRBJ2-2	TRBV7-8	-	TGTGCCAGCAGCCGTATTACTAGCGGGAACACCGGGGAGCTGTTTTTT	CASSRITSGNTGELFF
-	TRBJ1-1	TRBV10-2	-	TGCGCCAGCAGTATACAGCCGGGGACTGAAGCTTTCTTT	CASSIQPGTEAFF
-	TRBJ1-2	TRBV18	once	TGTGCCAGCTCACAAACGGGGAGTGCTTACTATGGCTACACCTTC	CASSQTGSAYYGYTF
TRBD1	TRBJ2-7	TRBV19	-	TGTGCCAGTAGTAGAGTGGGACAGGGGAACTCCTACGAGCAGTACTTC	CASSRVGQGNSYEQYF
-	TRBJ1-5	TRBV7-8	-	TGTGCCAGCAGCCCGAACAGGGTCGGTAATCAGCCCCAGCATTTT	CASSPNRVGNQPQHF
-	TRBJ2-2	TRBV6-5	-	TGTGCCAGCAGCCCCCAAGACACCGGGGAGCTGTTTTTT	CASSPQDTGELFF
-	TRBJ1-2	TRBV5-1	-	TGCGCCAGCAGCTCCGGACAGAACTATGGCTACACCTTC	CASSSGQNYGYTF
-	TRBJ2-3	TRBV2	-	TGTGCCAGCAGAGAGCCCGGCGGGTCCCAGCCCTTTTTT	CASREPGGSQPFF
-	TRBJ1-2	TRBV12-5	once	TGTGCTAGTGGTTTGGGCAATGGGTATGGCTACACCTTC	CASGLGNGYGYTF
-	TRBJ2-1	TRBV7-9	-	TGTGCCAGCAGCCCCGTAGGACTCGCCTACAATGAGCAGTTCTTC	CASSPVGLAYNEQFF
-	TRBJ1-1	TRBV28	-	TGTGCCAGCAGGGACGGACACAAACCCTTCTTT	CASRDGHKPFF
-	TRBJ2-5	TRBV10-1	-	TGCGCCAGCAGTCCCGGACAGACGTACCAAGAGACCCAGTACTTC	CASSPGQTYQETQYF